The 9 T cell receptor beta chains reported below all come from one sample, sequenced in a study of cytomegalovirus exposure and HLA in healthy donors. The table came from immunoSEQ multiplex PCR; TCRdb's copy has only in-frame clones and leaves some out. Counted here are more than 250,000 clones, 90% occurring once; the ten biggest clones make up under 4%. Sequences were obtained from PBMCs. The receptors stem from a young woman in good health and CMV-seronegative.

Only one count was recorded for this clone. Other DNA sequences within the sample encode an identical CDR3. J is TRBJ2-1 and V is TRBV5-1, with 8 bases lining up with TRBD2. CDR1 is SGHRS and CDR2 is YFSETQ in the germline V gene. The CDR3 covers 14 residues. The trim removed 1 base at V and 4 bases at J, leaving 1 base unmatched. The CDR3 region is CASSLTSGYNEQFF. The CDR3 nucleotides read TGCGCCAGCAGCTTGACTAGCGGATACAATGAGCAGTTCTTC.

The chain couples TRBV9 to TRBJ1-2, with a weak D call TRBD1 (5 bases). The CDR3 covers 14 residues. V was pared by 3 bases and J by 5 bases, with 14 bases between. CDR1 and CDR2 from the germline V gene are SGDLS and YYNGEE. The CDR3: CASSADAKGYGYTF. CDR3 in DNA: TGTGCCAGCAGCGCCGACGCAAAGGGGTATGGCTACACCTTC. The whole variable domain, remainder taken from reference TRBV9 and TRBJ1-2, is DSGVTQTPKHLITATGQRVTLRCSPRSGDLSVYWYQQSLDQGLQFLIQYYNGEERAKGNILERFSAQQFPDLHSELNLSSLELGDSALYFCASSADAKGYGYTFGSGTRLTVV.

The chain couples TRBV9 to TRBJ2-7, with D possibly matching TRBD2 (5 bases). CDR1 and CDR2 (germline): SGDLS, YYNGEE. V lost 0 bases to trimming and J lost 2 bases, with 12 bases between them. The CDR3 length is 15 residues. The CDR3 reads CASSVGPEGAYEQYF. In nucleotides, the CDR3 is TGTGCCAGCAGCGTAGGACCCGAGGGCGCCTACGAGCAGTACTTC.

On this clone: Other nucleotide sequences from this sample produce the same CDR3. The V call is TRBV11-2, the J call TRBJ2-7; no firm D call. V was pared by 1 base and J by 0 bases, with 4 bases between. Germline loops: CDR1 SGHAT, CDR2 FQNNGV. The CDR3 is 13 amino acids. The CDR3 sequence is CASSLGSSYEQYF. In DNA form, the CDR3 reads TGTGCCAGCAGCTTAGGAAGCTCCTACGAGCAGTACTTC.

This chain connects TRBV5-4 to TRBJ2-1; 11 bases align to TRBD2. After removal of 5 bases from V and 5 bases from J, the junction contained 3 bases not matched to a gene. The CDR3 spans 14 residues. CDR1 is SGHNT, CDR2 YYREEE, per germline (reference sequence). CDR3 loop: CASRGTSGDNEQFF. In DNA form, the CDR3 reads TGTGCCAGCAGAGGGACTAGCGGCGACAATGAGCAGTTCTTC.

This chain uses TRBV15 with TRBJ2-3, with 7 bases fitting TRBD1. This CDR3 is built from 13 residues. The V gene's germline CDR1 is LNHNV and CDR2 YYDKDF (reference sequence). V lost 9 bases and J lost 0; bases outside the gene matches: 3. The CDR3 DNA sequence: TGTGCCACGGGACAGACAAGCACAGATACGCAGTATTTT. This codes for CATGQTSTDTQYF.

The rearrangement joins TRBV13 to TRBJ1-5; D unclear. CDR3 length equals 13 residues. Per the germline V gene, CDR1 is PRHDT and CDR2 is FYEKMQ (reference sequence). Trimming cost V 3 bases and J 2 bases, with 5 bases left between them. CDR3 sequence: CASSFGGNQPQHF. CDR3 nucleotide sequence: TGTGCCAGCAGCTTCGGCGGCAATCAGCCCCAGCATTTT.

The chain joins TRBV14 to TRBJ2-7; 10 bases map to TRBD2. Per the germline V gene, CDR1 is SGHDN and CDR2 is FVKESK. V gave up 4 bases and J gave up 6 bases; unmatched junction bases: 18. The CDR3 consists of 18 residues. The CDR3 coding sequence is TGTGCCAGCAGCCCTTACGCGGGACTAGCGAATCTCCTAGTCGAGCAGTACTTC. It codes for CASSPYAGLANLLVEQYF.

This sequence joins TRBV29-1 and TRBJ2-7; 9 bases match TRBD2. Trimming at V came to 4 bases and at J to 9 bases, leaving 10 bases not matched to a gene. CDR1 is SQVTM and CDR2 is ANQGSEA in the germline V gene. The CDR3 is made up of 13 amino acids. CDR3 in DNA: TGCAGCGTTGTCGAAGCGGGAGGCCGTGGGCAGTACTTC. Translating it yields CSVVEAGGRGQYF.